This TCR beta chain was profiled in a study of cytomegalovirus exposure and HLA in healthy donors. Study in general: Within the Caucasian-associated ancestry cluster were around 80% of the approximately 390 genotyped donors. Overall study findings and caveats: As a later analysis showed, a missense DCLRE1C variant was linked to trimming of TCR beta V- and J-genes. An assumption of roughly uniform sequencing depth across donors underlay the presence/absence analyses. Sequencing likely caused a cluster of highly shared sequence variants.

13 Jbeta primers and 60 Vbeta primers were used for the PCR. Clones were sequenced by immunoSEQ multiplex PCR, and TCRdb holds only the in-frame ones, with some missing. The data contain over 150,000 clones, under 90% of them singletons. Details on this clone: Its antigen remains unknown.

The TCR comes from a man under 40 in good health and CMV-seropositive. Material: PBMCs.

The CDR3 nucleotides are TGTGCCAGCAGCCCCGGGGGTATGGGGAACAATGAGCAGTTCTTC. It translates to CASSPGGMGNNEQFF. J is TRBJ2-1 and V is TRBV11-2; TRBD2 is a possible D gene (6 bases). The V gene lost 5 bases and the J gene lost 5 bases, with 16 bases spanning the gap. This CDR3 is built from 15 residues. CDR1 is SGHAT, CDR2 FQNNGV, per germline.